The sequence of this T cell receptor (beta chain) was determined in a study of blood T cell repertoires in COVID-19. About the study: Material from acute and convalescent COVID-19 was sourced from the United States, Italy and Spain. Nucleic acid was either cDNA or gDNA, and it came from T cells, B-cell-depleted T cells, or PBMCs.

As handled by the study authors: It was from reference gene primer amplification that nucleated cell counts were estimated. Produced via immunoSEQ multiplex PCR; TCRdb's table is partial and in-frame only. V, J and clone size were drawn from that table, and D and trimming were deduced from the DNA. The sample has 350,000 to 550,000 clones; roughly 89% are singletons. The CDR3 runs 14 residues. Germline V lookup: CDR1 SGHKS, CDR2 YYEKEE (reference sequence). The germline V and J ends were trimmed by 0 bases and 6 bases, with 13 bases remaining between them. The rearrangement joins TRBV5-5 to TRBJ2-7; D may be TRBD2 (6 bases). The sample was peripheral blood. The sequence came from a woman in her thirties with acute or convalescent COVID-19. CDR3 amino acids: CASSLEVGGREQYF. In DNA form, the CDR3 reads TGTGCCAGCAGCTTGGAAGTGGGGGGTCGCGAGCAGTACTTC.